The clone carrying this T cell receptor beta chain has more than one count but fewer than ten. Its antigen is not known. The data stem from a study of T cell repertoires in cytomegalovirus infection. At the level of the study: Public TCR beta signatures indicated both CMV infection and matching HLA type. Study results and caveats: HLA-C-restricted CMV clonotypes gave the most frequent clonotype in two of eight donors. Summed public TCR beta family frequency identified CMV carriers bearing the relevant HLA.

CDR3 length equals 14 residues. The ends were cut back, 1 base at V and 0 bases at J, with 4 bases in the middle. CDR1 is SEHNR, CDR2 FQNEAQ, per germline (reference sequence). TCRdb re-derived calls from the reads in MiXCR, one entry per CDR3 protein. The table includes about 68,000 distinct CDR3 sequences, approximately 22% detected once. The sample consisted of PBMCs, sequenced either directly or after in vitro stimulation (not recorded which). The sequence was collected from a human donor in good health (CMV status not recorded). Some clones in this sample may be carry-over from other donors' samples. The chain is built from TRBV7-9 and TRBJ1-5; D unresolved. The CDR3 region is CASSLDPSNQPQHF. DNA of the CDR3: TGTGCCAGCAGCTTAGACCCTAGCAATCAGCCCCAGCATTTT.